This T cell receptor (beta chain) originates from a study of a mutant IDH1 vaccine in newly diagnosed glioma. Background on the study: Standard pretreatment was either radiotherapy, temozolomide, or, for most, radiochemotherapy with temozolomide.

Using immunoSEQ multiplex PCR, the repertoire was profiled, and TCRdb retains in-frame clones only, with some absent. This sample has 85,000 to 100,000 clones, with 80% to 90% found just once. Time point specified: baseline, week 1 (first vaccination visit). Stated treatment: pre-vaccination baseline after standard-of-care therapy. The receptor was isolated from a woman aged 50 to 60 with glioma. The sample consisted of PBMCs, taken from a glioma patient treated with radiotherapy, temozolomide or both.

The chain's CDR3 is CASSEGSGNTIYF. In DNA form, the CDR3 reads TGTGCCAGCAGTGAGGGGTCTGGAAACACCATATATTTT. V is TRBV6-5 and J is TRBJ1-3, with a tentative D call TRBD1 (5 bases). V was shortened by 5 bases and J by 1 base, with 6 bases between the two germline ends. In germline, CDR1 is MNHEY, CDR2 SVGAGI. The CDR3 is 13 residues long.